This T cell receptor (beta chain) originates from a study of blood T cell repertoires in COVID-19. For the study at large: Samples taken during acute and convalescent COVID-19 were collected in the United States, Italy and Spain. PBMCs, B-cell-depleted T cells, or T cells provided the cDNA or gDNA that made up the material.

In the study's own analysis: Reference gene primer amplification gave estimated nucleated cell counts. The method was immunoSEQ multiplex PCR; TCRdb's version includes in-frame clones alone and lacks a portion of them. From that table come the V and J calls and clone size; the DNA was used to work out D and trimming. The sample holds approximately 150,000 clones; approximately 84% are singletons and the top ten take roughly 4.4%. This receptor was taken from a human donor in a cohort sampled during active COVID-19. The sequencing sample was made of peripheral blood.

This chain's CDR3 is CASSLTSGSYEQYF. The CDR3 DNA sequence: TGTGCCAGCAGTTTGACTAGCGGGTCCTACGAGCAGTACTTC. The V call is TRBV27, the J call TRBJ2-7, with 10 bases matching TRBD2. The ends lost 3 bases at V and 1 base at J; junction bases unmatched: 0. The CDR3 consists of 14 residues. Per the germline V gene, CDR1 is MNHEY and CDR2 is SMNVEV (reference sequence).